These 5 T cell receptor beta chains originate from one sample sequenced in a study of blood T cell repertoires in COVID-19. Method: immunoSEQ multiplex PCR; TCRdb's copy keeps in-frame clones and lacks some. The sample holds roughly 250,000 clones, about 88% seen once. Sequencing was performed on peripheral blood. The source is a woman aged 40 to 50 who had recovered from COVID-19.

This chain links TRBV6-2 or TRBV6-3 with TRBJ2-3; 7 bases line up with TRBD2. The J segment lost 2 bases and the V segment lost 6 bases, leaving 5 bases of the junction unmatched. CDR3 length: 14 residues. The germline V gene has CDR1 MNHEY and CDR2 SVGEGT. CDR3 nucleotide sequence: TGTGCCAGCAGCAGGGACTACCCCACAGATACGCAGTATTTT. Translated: CASSRDYPTDTQYF.

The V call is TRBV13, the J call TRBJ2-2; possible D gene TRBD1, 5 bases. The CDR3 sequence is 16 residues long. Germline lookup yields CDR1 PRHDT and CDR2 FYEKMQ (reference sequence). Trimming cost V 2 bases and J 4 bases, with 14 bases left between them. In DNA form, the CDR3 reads TGTGCCAGCAGCTTACGTCCCCAGGGAAGCACCGGGGAGCTGTTTTTT. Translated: CASSLRPQGSTGELFF.

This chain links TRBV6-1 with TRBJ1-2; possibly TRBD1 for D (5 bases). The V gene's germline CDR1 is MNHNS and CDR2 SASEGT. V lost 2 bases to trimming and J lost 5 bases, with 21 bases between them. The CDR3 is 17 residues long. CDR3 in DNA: TGTGCCAGCAGTGAAAAAGGAGAGAGCTTAAGGGGTTATGGCTACACCTTC. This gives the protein CASSEKGESLRGYGYTF.

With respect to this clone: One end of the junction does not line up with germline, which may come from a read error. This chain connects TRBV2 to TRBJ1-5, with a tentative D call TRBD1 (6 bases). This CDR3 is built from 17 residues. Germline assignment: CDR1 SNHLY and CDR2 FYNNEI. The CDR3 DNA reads TGTGCCAGCAGCGAAGGAAAAGCGGGGGGCGCTTCTCAGCCCCAGCATTTT. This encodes CASSEGKAGGASQPQHF.

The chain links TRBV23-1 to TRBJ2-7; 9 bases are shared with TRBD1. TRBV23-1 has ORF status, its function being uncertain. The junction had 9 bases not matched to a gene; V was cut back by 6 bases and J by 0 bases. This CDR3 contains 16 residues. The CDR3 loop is CASRLAGTGPSYEQYF. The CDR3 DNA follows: TGCGCCAGCAGACTAGCCGGGACAGGGCCCTCCTACGAGCAGTACTTC.